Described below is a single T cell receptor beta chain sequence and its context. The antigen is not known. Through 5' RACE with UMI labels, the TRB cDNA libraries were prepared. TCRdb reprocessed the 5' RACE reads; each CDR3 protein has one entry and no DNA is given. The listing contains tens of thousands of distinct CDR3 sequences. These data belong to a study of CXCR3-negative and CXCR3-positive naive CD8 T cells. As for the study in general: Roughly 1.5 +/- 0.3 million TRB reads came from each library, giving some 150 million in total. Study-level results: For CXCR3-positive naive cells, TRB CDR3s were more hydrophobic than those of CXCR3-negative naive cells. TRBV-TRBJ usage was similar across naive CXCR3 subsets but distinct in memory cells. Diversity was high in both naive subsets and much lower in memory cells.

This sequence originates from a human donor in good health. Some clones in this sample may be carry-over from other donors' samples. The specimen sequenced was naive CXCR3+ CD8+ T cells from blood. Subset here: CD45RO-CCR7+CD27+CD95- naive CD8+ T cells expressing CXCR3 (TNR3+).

CDR3: CASSDQQDALGNEQFF. The chain couples TRBV28 to TRBJ2-1. The germline V gene encodes CDR1 MDHEN and CDR2 SYDVKM. The CDR3 has 16 residues.